What follows are 8 T cell receptor beta chains derived from one specimen sequenced in a study of CD8+ T cells in alopecia areata. Extraction of RNA preceded its reverse transcription into cDNA, which served as the sequencing template. This table comes from immunoSEQ multiplex PCR, and its TCRdb copy is limited to in-frame clones, with some not included. The sample contains fewer than 350,000 clones, 55% to 70% of which appear only once. Documented treatment: oral pan-JAK inhibitor, 5-10 mg twice daily. This sample comprised CD4+ T cells sorted from blood, obtained at week 24, from a patient treated with tofacitinib. Receptor source: a human donor with alopecia areata.

This clone was seen just once. The chain links TRBV27 to TRBJ2-2, with unresolved D. CDR3 length equals 13 residues. With 1 base removed from V and 7 bases from J, the gap between germline ends came to 7 bases. Germline CDR1 and CDR2: MNHEY and SMNVEV (reference sequence). CDR3 DNA sequence: TGTGCCAGCAGTTTATTTACCGGCGGGGAGCTGTTTTTT. As protein: CASSLFTGGELFF.

This clone was seen more than once but under ten times. The V call is TRBV4-2, the J call TRBJ1-6; no definite D call. Germline CDR1 reads LGHNA; CDR2 reads YNFKEQ. This CDR3 has 15 amino acids. Trimming stripped 1 base from V and 7 bases from J, with 11 bases between. The CDR3 sequence is CASSQGRTVNSPLHF. DNA for the CDR3: TGTGCCAGCAGCCAAGGGAGGACGGTCAATTCACCCCTCCACTTT.

This clone was counted only a few times. V and J are TRBV4-3 and TRBJ2-7; D gene ambiguous. Trimming removed 0 bases at V and 2 bases at J, with 5 bases between. This CDR3 comprises 13 residues. Germline CDR1 LGHNA, CDR2 YSLEER. CDR3 sequence (DNA): TGCGCCAGCAGCCAAGAGAGGACCTACGAGCAGTACTTC. The encoded protein is CASSQERTYEQYF.

This clone was counted between two and nine times. The rearrangement links TRBV6-5 to TRBJ1-6; D not resolved. The CDR3 has 15 amino acids. CDR1 MNHEY and CDR2 SVGAGI come from the germline V gene. V lost 6 bases to trimming and J lost 2 bases, with 11 bases between them. CDR3 amino acids: CASRSLGTYNSPLHF. DNA of the CDR3: TGTGCCAGCAGGTCTCTGGGAACCTATAATTCACCCCTCCACTTT.

V is TRBV29-1 and J is TRBJ1-4; possibly TRBD1 for D (5 bases). Per germline, CDR1 SQVTM and CDR2 ANQGSEA. Between the trimmed V and J ends, which lost 7 bases and 15 bases, there was a span of 18 bases. The CDR3 spans 11 residues. DNA for the CDR3: TGCAGCGGGGGACTTGATGGTTGGGTGTTTTTT. Protein product: CSGGLDGWVFF.

This chain uses TRBV4-3 with TRBJ1-2, with 7 nucleotides matching TRBD1. The CDR3 sequence is 14 residues long. V lost 1 base to trimming and J lost 7 bases; unmatched junction nucleotides: 6. Germline loops: CDR1 LGHNA, CDR2 YSLEER. The CDR3 DNA follows: TGCGCCAGCAGCCAAGGGTACAGGGGCGGTGGCTACACCTTC. Translation gives CASSQGYRGGGYTF.

This clone was observed a handful of times. This rearrangement joins TRBV6-1 to TRBJ1-3; D remains ambiguous. There are 16 residues in the CDR3. V lost 0 bases and J 0 bases, leaving 9 bases between the germline ends. Germline V gives CDR1 MNHNS, CDR2 SASEGT. The DNA for the CDR3 is TGTGCCAGCAGTGAAGCGAGATACAGCTCTGGAAACACCATATATTTT. Translation: CASSEARYSSGNTIYF.

V gene TRBV28 combines with J gene TRBJ1-1; no clear D. Trimming removed 5 bases at V and 2 bases at J, with 18 bases between. This CDR3 is 16 amino acids long. Germline V CDR1 and CDR2: MDHEN, SYDVKM. CDR3: CASSLTESGANTEAFF. The CDR3 region has the DNA TGTGCCAGCAGTCTCACTGAGTCAGGAGCAAACACTGAAGCTTTCTTT.